This TCR beta chain was captured by sequencing in a study of cytomegalovirus exposure and HLA in healthy donors. Study background: About 77 million unique TCRs from HLA-typed donors made up an early data release.

In the PCR, 60 Vbeta and 13 Jbeta primers were used. Original methodology: About 11 million of 65 million to 95 million unique TCR beta chains were shared, per a later count. Produced via immunoSEQ multiplex PCR; TCRdb's table is partial and in-frame only. That table gives V, J and clone size, and the DNA gave D and trimming. The sample consists of approximately 150,000 clones, about four fifths of them appearing once. V shed 5 bases, J shed 4 bases, and the junction held 6 bases outside the gene matches. Germline values: CDR1 MNHEY, CDR2 SVGAGI. The CDR3 sequence is 14 residues long. The chain carries TRBV6-5 and TRBJ1-2; 8 bases fit TRBD1. The clonotype comes from a woman in her 40s in good health and CMV-seropositive. The sample consisted of PBMCs. The CDR3 loop is CASSPQGGSYGYTF. The CDR3 region has the DNA TGTGCCAGCAGTCCACAGGGGGGGTCCTATGGCTACACCTTC.